The clone carrying this T cell receptor (beta chain) has only a few counts. Its cognate antigen is unknown. This sample was taken from a study of cytomegalovirus exposure and HLA in healthy donors. Study observations and caveats: Within an earlier analysis, most TCR beta V segments proved productive either about 87% or about 30% of the time. In a later analysis, at a false discovery rate of 0.05, 16,951 TCR beta sequences were associated with HLA alleles. The authors listed about 170 TCR beta chains as cytomegalovirus-associated.

The CDR3 spans 15 residues. Trimming at V came to 3 bases and at J to 8 bases, leaving 12 bases not matched to a gene. CDR1 is SGHTA and CDR2 is FQGNSA in the germline V gene. Researchers ran the PCR with 60 Vbeta and 13 Jbeta primers. Study processing details: Unique TCR beta chains numbered approximately 80 million in a later analysis, with around 11 million shared. The data were produced by immunoSEQ multiplex PCR, yet TCRdb's version contains in-frame clones alone and is incomplete. Clone size and V and J calls were adopted from that table, with D and trimming inferred from the DNA. This table has some 150,000 clones, 77% appearing once.

Sequencing input: PBMCs. The source of this sequence is a male donor in good health and CMV-seronegative. The gene calls are TRBV7-2 and TRBJ1-1; the match to TRBD1 covers 7 bases. DNA of the CDR3: TGTGCCAGCAGCTTCTATGACAGGGTGGGTGTGGAAGCTTTCTTT. Translated, it gives CASSFYDRVGVEAFF.